These 22 T cell receptor beta chains were all obtained from the same sample, sequenced in a study of CD4 T cells in relation to SARS-CoV-2 and coronaviruses. CD4+ T cells from unexposed donors were obtained before the COVID-19 pandemic (2011-2018). The cells were cultured for under 13 days before CD4+ T cells were isolated. These receptors' antigens are unknown. The repertoire was sequenced with immunoSEQ multiplex PCR; TCRdb's copy has only in-frame clones and lacks some. The sample carries 20,000 to 25,000 clones, 60% to 80% recorded once. Sequenced input: CD4+ T cells from PBMCs, cultured in vitro. The receptors stem from a human donor in good health.

This clone was recorded once. The chain links TRBV4-1 to TRBJ1-1; 8 nucleotides match TRBD1. Trimming removed 0 bases from V and 1 base from J; junction bases left unmatched: 13. Germline V gene sequence: CDR1 MGHRA, CDR2 YSYEKL. CDR3 length: 19 residues. The DNA for the CDR3 is TGCGCCAGCAGCCAAGATGGGGGGGGGACAGGAGGACGGAACACTGAAGCTTTCTTT. This codes for CASSQDGGGTGGRNTEAFF.

The table lists this clone with a few counts. This CDR3 reads CASSDRTGEGYTF. CDR3 in DNA: TGTGCCAGCAGCGACAGGACAGGGGAAGGCTACACCTTC. The V gene is TRBV2, the J gene TRBJ1-2; 9 bases are shared with TRBD1. With 6 bases clipped from V and 8 bases from J, the junction kept 7 bases outside the gene matches. The CDR3 sequence is 13 residues long. CDR1 is SNHLY and CDR2 is FYNNEI in the germline V gene.

This sequence joins TRBV4-1 and TRBJ2-2, with 7 bases that match TRBD2. Germline CDR1 MGHRA, CDR2 YSYEKL. The CDR3 has 17 amino acids. Losses at the gene ends were 1 base for V and 5 bases for J; bases not matched to a gene: 10. CDR3 region: CASSQGGLPGGTGELFF. CDR3 coding DNA: TGCGCCAGCAGCCAAGGTGGTCTACCGGGAGGTACCGGGGAGCTGTTTTTT.

The gene calls are TRBV21-1 and TRBJ2-7; the D call TRBD1 from the table was never checked on the DNA. TRBV21-1 represents a pseudogene. The CDR3 sequence is 12 residues long. CDR3 residues: CASSKDSYEQYF. The DNA of the CDR3 is TGTGCCAGCAGCAAGGACAGCTACGAGCAGTACTTC.

The V gene is TRBV18, the J gene TRBJ2-1; D not resolved. This CDR3 has 12 amino acids. With 3 bases removed from V and 4 bases from J, the gap between germline ends came to 4 bases. Per the germline V gene, CDR1 is KGHSH and CDR2 is LQKENI. The CDR3 DNA reads as TGTGCCAGCTCACCTGAATACAATGAGCAGTTCTTC. Translation: CASSPEYNEQFF. Filled out from reference TRBV18 and TRBJ2-1, the complete variable domain reads NAGVMQNPRHLVRRRGQEARLRCSPMKGHSHVYWYRQLPEEGLKFMVYLQKENIIDESGMPKERFSAEFPKEGPSILRIQQVVRGDSAAYFCASSPEYNEQFFGPGTRLTVL.

This sequence joins TRBV2 and TRBJ2-2, with TRBD1 matching 7 bases. In germline, CDR1 is SNHLY, CDR2 FYNNEI. The CDR3 extends over 16 amino acids. V trimming: 6 bases; J trimming: 2 bases; junction bases outside the gene matches: 9. This CDR3 reads CASSAQGTENTGELFF. The CDR3, as DNA: TGTGCCAGCAGCGCCCAAGGGACAGAAAACACCGGGGAGCTGTTTTTT.

V gene TRBV24-1 combines with J gene TRBJ2-3, with 10 bases fitting TRBD2. The CDR3 totals 21 residues. Germline V lookup: CDR1 KGHDR, CDR2 SFDVKD. V lost 7 bases and J lost 2; bases outside the gene matches: 23. The CDR3 DNA sequence: TGTGCCACCAGCGACCTACCGGGAAAATCTAGCGGGAGAGGCGCCACAGATACGCAGTATTTT. Its translation: CATSDLPGKSSGRGATDTQYF.

The chain couples TRBV19 to TRBJ2-5; 7 bases agree with TRBD2. The CDR3 runs to 15 residues. Trimming at V came to 6 bases and at J to 2 bases, leaving 9 bases not matched to a gene. Germline loops: CDR1 LNHDA, CDR2 SQIVND (reference sequence). This CDR3 is CASSHPGLPQETQYF. The CDR3 region has the DNA TGTGCCAGTAGCCACCCGGGACTACCACAAGAGACCCAGTACTTC.

V is TRBV3-1 (or the pseudogene TRBV3-2) and J is TRBJ1-2, with a tentative D call TRBD1 (6 bases). The CDR3 extends over 18 amino acids. The V end lost 0 bases, the J end lost 4 bases, and 21 bases lay between the germline ends. Germline V gene sequence: CDR1 LGHDT, CDR2 YNNKEL (reference sequence). The CDR3 DNA sequence: TGTGCCAGCAGCCAAGATGCCCTAACCGGGGGGGCGGGCTATGGCTACACCTTC. Encoded protein: CASSQDALTGGAGYGYTF.

The chain recombines TRBV6-1 with TRBJ2-2; 8 bases are a match to TRBD2. From germline, CDR1 is MNHNS and CDR2 SASEGT. The CDR3 consists of 17 residues. V was pared by 4 bases and J by 5 bases, with 12 bases of the junction left unmatched. The CDR3 sequence: CASSARGGPLVTGELFF. CDR3 nucleotides: TGTGCCAGCAGTGCCCGCGGGGGGCCACTAGTGACCGGGGAGCTGTTTTTT.

This sequence joins TRBV11-3 and TRBJ2-3; perhaps TRBD1 as D (6 bases). Germline V CDR1 and CDR2: SGHNT, YENEEA. The CDR3 length is 19 residues. Between the trimmed V and J ends, which lost 4 bases and 0 bases, there was a span of 23 bases. CDR3 DNA sequence: TGTGCCAGCAGCTCATCAACTCTTCGGACAGCAACTAGCACAGATACGCAGTATTTT. This gives the protein CASSSSTLRTATSTDTQYF.

The chain carries TRBV28 and TRBJ1-3, with D unclear. This CDR3 region has 15 residues. Germline V CDR1 and CDR2: MDHEN, SYDVKM. The V gene lost 2 bases and the J gene lost 0 bases, with 8 bases spanning the gap. The CDR3 reads CASSLPPGSGNTIYF. The CDR3 region has the DNA TGTGCCAGCAGTTTACCCCCAGGCTCTGGAAACACCATATATTTT.

This clone was observed a single time. V usage is TRBV7-6 and J usage is TRBJ1-5; 10 bases map to TRBD1. Trimming took 5 bases from V and 7 from J; bases not matched to a gene: 8. CDR1 SGHVS and CDR2 FNYEAQ come from the germline V gene. The CDR3 is 15 residues long. Here the CDR3 reads CASSIGTGAGQPQHF. CDR3 nucleotide sequence: TGTGCCAGCAGCATTGGGACAGGGGCTGGACAGCCCCAGCATTTT.

This chain joins TRBV6-6 and TRBJ1-6, with D possibly TRBD1 on 6 matching bases. The CDR3 has 16 amino acids. Germline CDR1 MNHNY, CDR2 SVGAGI (reference sequence). Trimming pared 4 bases from V and 5 bases from J, leaving 15 bases between. CDR3 residues: CASSSPQGLNNSPLHF. The CDR3 region has the DNA TGTGCCAGCAGTTCCCCACAGGGCTTGAATAATTCACCCCTCCACTTT.

The V and J genes are TRBV2 and TRBJ2-2; D gene unclear. V was pared by 5 bases and J by 10 bases, with 8 bases between. The CDR3 consists of 11 residues. CDR1 SNHLY and CDR2 FYNNEI come from the germline V gene. The CDR3 sequence is CASSTFLELFF. In DNA, the CDR3 is TGTGCCAGCAGTACTTTCTTGGAGCTGTTTTTT.

V gene TRBV18 combines with J gene TRBJ1-2, with D unresolved. V lost 2 bases to trimming and J lost 4 bases, with 14 bases between them. This CDR3 has 15 amino acids. The germline V gene encodes CDR1 KGHSH and CDR2 LQKENI. The CDR3 DNA sequence: TGTGCCAGCTCACCATCGATCGAACTTCTCTATGGCTACACCTTC. Protein product: CASSPSIELLYGYTF.

This clone came up a few times. This chain links TRBV2 with TRBJ1-1, with TRBD1 matching 8 bases. Germline V gene data show CDR1 as SNHLY and CDR2 as FYNNEI. Trimming took 4 bases from V and 5 from J; bases not matched to a gene: 6. CDR3 length: 14 amino acids. The CDR3 sequence is CASSADREETEAFF. The DNA of the CDR3 is TGTGCCAGCAGTGCGGACAGGGAGGAAACTGAAGCTTTCTTT.

This chain uses TRBV30 with TRBJ1-2; 10 bases agree with TRBD1. The ends lost 0 bases at V and 1 base at J; junction bases unmatched: 2. The CDR3 totals 15 residues. The germline gives CDR1 GTSNPN, CDR2 SVGIG (reference sequence). The CDR3 coding sequence is TGTGCCTGGAGTGTAGGACAGGGGGATAACTATGGCTACACCTTC. Protein product: CAWSVGQGDNYGYTF.

This sequence joins TRBV19 and TRBJ1-2, with TRBD1 identical over 7 bases. The V segment lost 8 bases and the J segment 6 bases; nucleotides outside the gene matches: 18. Germline CDR1 reads LNHDA; CDR2 reads SQIVND (reference sequence). The CDR3 runs 16 residues. CDR3 coding DNA: TGTGCCAGTTTCCACGGCTTCTCGCAGGGACAGAATGGCTACACCTTC. Amino acids: CASFHGFSQGQNGYTF.

The sample holds one count of this clone. The rearrangement links TRBV12-3 or TRBV12-4 to TRBJ2-3; perhaps TRBD1 as D (6 bases). The germline V and J ends were trimmed by 7 bases and 7 bases, with 15 bases remaining between them. CDR3 length: 13 residues. The CDR3 loop is CASTEGVSYTQYF. The CDR3 region has the DNA TGTGCCAGCACAGAGGGGGTCTCGTATACGCAGTATTTT.

The chain links TRBV15 to TRBJ1-3; D ambiguous. Germline lookup yields CDR1 LNHNV and CDR2 YYDKDF (reference sequence). This CDR3 comprises 11 residues. V dropped 4 bases and J dropped 9 bases, with 7 bases sitting between them. CDR3 loop: CATSKLGTIYF. The CDR3, as DNA: TGTGCCACCAGCAAGCTAGGCACCATATATTTT.

The CDR3 reads CSASLTGQGWDTQYF. CDR3 bases: TGCAGTGCTAGTTTGACGGGACAGGGGTGGGATACGCAGTATTTT. The rearrangement joins TRBV20-1 to TRBJ2-3; 10 positions match TRBD1. Germline lookup yields CDR1 DFQATT and CDR2 SNEGSKA (reference sequence). Unmatched junction bases numbered 9, after V lost 3 bases and J lost 6 bases. This CDR3 contains 15 residues.